This TCR beta chain stems from a study of blood T cell repertoires in COVID-19. The CDR3 loop spans 15 amino acids. Germline V gene sequence: CDR1 SEHNR, CDR2 FQNEAQ (reference sequence). V was cut by 5 bases and J by 0 bases, with 8 bases left in between. The table came from immunoSEQ multiplex PCR; TCRdb's copy has only in-frame clones and leaves some out. The table has 120,000 to 150,000 clones, approximately 80% seen once; the top ten hold about 39%. The clonotype was recovered from a human donor in a cohort sampled during active COVID-19. Sequences were obtained from peripheral blood. This chain uses TRBV7-9 with TRBJ2-6; D remains ambiguous. The CDR3 is CASSPDNSGANVLTF. In DNA form, the CDR3 reads TGTGCCAGCAGCCCCGACAACTCTGGGGCCAACGTCCTGACTTTC.